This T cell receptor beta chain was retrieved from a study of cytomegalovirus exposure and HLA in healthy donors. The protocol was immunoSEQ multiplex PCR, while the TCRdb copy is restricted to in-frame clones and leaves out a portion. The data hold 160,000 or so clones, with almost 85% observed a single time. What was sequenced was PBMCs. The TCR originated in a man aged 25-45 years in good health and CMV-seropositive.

The CDR3 nucleotides read TGTGCCAGCAGCCCCGGGACTGCCTACGAGCAGTACTTC. It translates to CASSPGTAYEQYF. The chain combines TRBV11-2 with TRBJ2-7; a possible D gene is TRBD2 (6 bases). V lost 5 bases, J lost 2 bases, and 10 bases lay in between. CDR1 is SGHAT, CDR2 FQNNGV, per germline. This CDR3 is 13 amino acids long.